The present T cell receptor (beta chain) was sequenced within a study of blood T cell repertoires in COVID-19. The CDR3 is made up of 13 amino acids. Germline CDR1 and CDR2: SGHAT and FQNNGV. The ends were cut back, 2 bases at V and 3 bases at J, with 7 bases in the middle. Under the authors' procedure: Amplification with reference gene primers provided the estimates of nucleated cell counts. This table comes from immunoSEQ multiplex PCR, and its TCRdb copy is limited to in-frame clones, with some not included. D and trimming come from the DNA, and the V and J calls and clone size come from that table. Of some 350,000 clones in the sample, roughly 86% are singletons; the top ten hold around 6.6%. Patients from Seattle were sampled longitudinally, starting during active infection.

The sequenced material came from peripheral blood. The clonotype was recovered from a woman in her 70s with COVID-19, enrolled during active disease. The rearrangement links TRBV11-2 to TRBJ1-1; the D is unclear. The CDR3 here is CASSLNGDTEAFF. As DNA, the CDR3 is TGTGCCAGCAGCTTAAACGGGGACACTGAAGCTTTCTTT.